This TCR beta chain was recovered during a study of CD8 T cells in Susac syndrome. This clonotype was seen once. Per the germline V gene, CDR1 is SGHTA and CDR2 is FQGNSA. V lost 5 bases and J 4 bases, leaving 15 bases between the germline ends. This CDR3 is built from 15 residues. Random hexamers served to reverse transcribe roughly 0.45 to 1 ug RNA. One entry per CDR3 protein results from TCRdb running MiXCR on the immunoSEQ multiplex PCR reads. The sample carries 160,000 or so distinct CDR3 sequences, roughly 94% recorded once. The sequence derives from a human donor in good health. Material: CD4+ T cells from PBMCs. The chain recombines TRBV7-2 with TRBJ1-3; D is perhaps TRBD1 (6 bases). The CDR3 sequence: CASSPRQVLGNTIYF. CDR3 nucleotide sequence: TGTGCCAGCAGCCCCCGACAGGTCTTAGGAAACACCATATATTTT. Using reference TRBV7-2 and TRBJ1-3 for the parts outside the CDR3, the full variable domain is GAGVSQSPSNKVTEKGKDVELRCDPISGHTALYWYRQSLGQGLEFLIYFQGNSAPDKSGLPSDRFSAERTGGSVSTLTIQRTQQEDSAVYLCASSPRQVLGNTIYFGEGSWLTVV.